The next 28 T cell receptor beta chains were all read from a single sample in a study of neurological immune-mediated disorders. TCRdb re-called the 5' RACE reads with MiXCR, one entry per CDR3 protein. The table has roughly 66,000 distinct CDR3 sequences, roughly 4.8% seen once. What was sequenced was PBMCs. These receptors originate from a woman in her sixties or seventies with multiple sclerosis.

This clonotype was counted many times. The V gene is TRBV10-3, the J gene TRBJ2-7; 9 bases fit TRBD1. Unmatched junction bases numbered 9, after V lost 6 bases and J lost 3 bases. The CDR3 length is 15 residues. Germline V CDR1 and CDR2: ENHRY, SYGVKD. CDR3 residues: CAISPGTGIYYEQYF. CDR3 DNA sequence: TGTGCCATCAGCCCAGGGACAGGGATATACTACGAGCAGTACTTC.

This clonotype came up many times. V and J are TRBV7-2 and TRBJ2-7, with 8 nucleotides matching TRBD1. The CDR3 length is 14 residues. CDR1 and CDR2 from the germline V gene are SGHTA and FQGNSA. V gave up 5 bases and J gave up 2 bases; unmatched junction bases: 5. The DNA of the CDR3 is TGTGCCAGCAGCATGGACAGGGTTGCCTACGAGCAGTACTTC. This codes for CASSMDRVAYEQYF.

This clonotype occurred many times. The chain carries TRBV6-2 or TRBV6-3 and TRBJ1-5; 10 bases agree with TRBD1. The CDR3 extends over 17 amino acids. Germline CDR1 MNHEY, CDR2 SVGEGT. J was trimmed by 1 base and V by 4 bases; bases with no gene match: 7. CDR3 in DNA: TGTGCCAGCAGTTCCGGACAGGGGGTTGGGAGCAATCAGCCCCAGCATTTT. This sequence encodes CASSSGQGVGSNQPQHF.

The table lists this clonotype with many counts. Written as DNA, the CDR3 is TGCAGTGCTCAAACTATGTTGATCACAGATACGCAGTATTTT. As protein: CSAQTMLITDTQYF. The chain joins TRBV20-1 to TRBJ2-3; D unclear. The germline V gene encodes CDR1 DFQATT and CDR2 SNEGSKA (reference sequence). The CDR3 extends over 14 amino acids. The V end was cut by 5 bases, the J end by 2 bases, with 14 bases between.

This clonotype was picked up many times. The V gene is TRBV20-1, the J gene TRBJ1-2; no firm D call. This CDR3 is built from 14 residues. Trimming removed 6 bases from V and 4 bases from J, with 18 bases in between. Germline CDR1 and CDR2: DFQATT and SNEGSKA (reference sequence). The DNA for the CDR3 is TGCAGTGCGGCGGACCGAAAGAAATTCTATGGCTACACCTTC. This gives the protein CSAADRKKFYGYTF.

J is TRBJ2-1 and V is TRBV20-1, with TRBD2 matching over 11 bases. The CDR3 contains 12 residues. In germline, CDR1 is DFQATT, CDR2 SNEGSKA (reference sequence). Losses at the gene ends were 6 bases for V and 8 bases for J; bases not matched to a gene: 3. The CDR3 is CSATSGSHEQFF. DNA for the CDR3: TGCAGTGCCACTAGCGGGAGCCATGAGCAGTTCTTC.

In its sample, this clonotype was seen many times. This rearrangement joins TRBV12-3 or TRBV12-4 to TRBJ2-1; 15 nucleotides line up with TRBD2. This CDR3 is built from 16 residues. The trim removed 8 bases at V and 6 bases at J, leaving 8 bases unmatched. This CDR3 reads CASSGTSGRPFNEQFF. The CDR3 nucleotides read TGTGCCAGCTCCGGGACTAGCGGGAGGCCTTTCAATGAGCAGTTCTTC.

This clonotype has a count of ten or more. V is TRBV24-1 and J is TRBJ2-3; D possibly corresponds to TRBD1 (6 bases). Germline V gives CDR1 KGHDR, CDR2 SFDVKD. Trimming shortened V by 3 bases and J by 5 bases, and 17 bases separated the two germline ends. The CDR3 covers 16 residues. The CDR3 reads CATSDARQGRGDTQYF. The DNA for the CDR3 is TGTGCCACCAGTGATGCCAGGCAGGGGAGAGGAGATACGCAGTATTTT.

This clonotype showed up many times. The chain's CDR3 is CASSSGLAVGELFF. The CDR3 DNA reads TGTGCCAGCAGCTCGGGACTAGCGGTCGGGGAGCTGTTTTTT. The chain combines TRBV7-8 with TRBJ2-2, with 11 positions matching TRBD2. V gave up 4 bases and J gave up 7 bases; unmatched junction bases: 2. This CDR3 contains 14 residues. The germline gives CDR1 SGHVS, CDR2 FQNEAQ.

This clonotype has only a few counts. This chain connects TRBV12-3 or TRBV12-4 to TRBJ2-1, with D perhaps matching TRBD2 (6 bases). The CDR3 length is 14 residues. V was clipped by 1 base and J by 9 bases, with 13 bases between them. The CDR3 DNA reads as TGTGCCAGCAGTTTAGGGGAGGCTAGCAGTGAGCAGTTCTTC. Its protein is CASSLGEASSEQFF.

This clonotype came up many times. CDR3: CATGPSGRGNEQFF. CDR3 DNA: TGTGCCACCGGCCCTAGCGGGAGAGGGAATGAGCAGTTCTTC. This sequence joins TRBV24-1 and TRBJ2-1; TRBD2 aligns across 10 bases. The V segment lost 9 bases and the J segment 7 bases; nucleotides outside the gene matches: 8. The CDR3 has 14 residues. Germline assignment: CDR1 KGHDR and CDR2 SFDVKD.

This clonotype was recorded many times. The chain carries TRBV6-5 and TRBJ1-5; D perhaps matches TRBD1 (6 bases). Per the germline V gene, CDR1 is MNHEY and CDR2 is SVGAGI. V was shortened by 6 bases and J by 5 bases, with 17 bases between the two germline ends. The CDR3 totals 15 residues. CDR3: CASSPTGSFHQPQHF. CDR3 DNA: TGTGCCAGCAGCCCCACAGGGTCCTTCCATCAGCCCCAGCATTTT.

Many counts were recorded for this clonotype. This chain links TRBV6-2 or TRBV6-3 with TRBJ2-1, with 7 bases lining up with TRBD2. CDR1 is MNHEY, CDR2 SVGEGT, per germline. The CDR3 is 14 amino acids. V was clipped by 7 bases and J by 5 bases; unmatched bases: 8. The CDR3 nucleotides are TGTGCCAGCACAGGACTAGTGACTGACAATGAGCAGTTCTTC. It specifies CASTGLVTDNEQFF.

At least ten counts were recorded for this clonotype. The chain recombines TRBV27 with TRBJ2-6; D may be TRBD1 or TRBD2 (6 bases each). The germline V gene has CDR1 MNHEY and CDR2 SMNVEV (reference sequence). Trimming removed 5 bases from V and 1 base from J, with 15 bases in between. The CDR3 length is 17 residues. Here the CDR3 DNA reads TGTGCCAGCAGTCCGACAGGCCGGGGGTCTGGGGCCAACGTCCTGACTTTC. Protein sequence: CASSPTGRGSGANVLTF.

The sample holds many counts of this clonotype. The gene calls are TRBV20-1 and TRBJ2-2, with 10 bases aligning to TRBD1. Trimming removed 4 bases from V and 5 bases from J; junction bases left unmatched: 7. CDR1 is DFQATT, CDR2 SNEGSKA, per germline (reference sequence). The length of the CDR3 is 15 residues. The CDR3 protein is CSAKRQGAVTGELFF. Written as DNA, the CDR3 is TGCAGTGCTAAACGACAGGGGGCCGTAACCGGGGAGCTGTTTTTT.

In its sample, this clonotype was seen many times. This chain connects TRBV6-5 to TRBJ1-6, with unresolved D. CDR1 is MNHEY and CDR2 is SVGAGI in the germline V gene. The CDR3 has 17 amino acids. Trimming pared 5 bases from V and 0 bases from J, leaving 14 bases between. As DNA, the CDR3 is TGTGCCAGCAGTCCGAGGGCGCCTAGCTCCTATAATTCACCCCTCCACTTT. It encodes CASSPRAPSSYNSPLHF.

A few counts support this clonotype. The rearrangement joins TRBV3-1 to TRBJ2-5; D is possibly TRBD2 (5 bases). Germline-derived CDR1 and CDR2 are LGHDT and YNNKEL (reference sequence). V lost 1 base and J 5 bases, leaving 17 bases between the germline ends. This CDR3 contains 16 residues. For the CDR3, the DNA is TGTGCCAGCAGCCAAGGAGGAGGCTCTCCGGGGGAGACCCAGTACTTC. Encoded protein: CASSQGGGSPGETQYF.

In its sample, this clonotype was seen many times. The chain is built from TRBV10-1 and TRBJ2-1, with D possibly being TRBD1 (6 bases). The CDR3 spans 14 residues. The germline V and J ends were trimmed by 4 bases and 7 bases, with 14 bases remaining between them. The germline V gene encodes CDR1 WNHNN and CDR2 SYGVQD (reference sequence). The CDR3: CASSATGKGNEQFF. The DNA of the CDR3 is TGCGCCAGCAGTGCTACAGGGAAGGGGAATGAGCAGTTCTTC.

This clonotype was seen at least ten times. The rearrangement uses TRBV18 and TRBJ2-7; 7 bases align to TRBD2. The CDR3 contains 15 residues. Germline V CDR1 and CDR2: KGHSH, LQKENI. V shed 3 bases and J 0 bases; nucleotides not matched to a gene: 5. This CDR3 reads CASSPPGGYSYEQYF. CDR3 in DNA: TGTGCCAGCTCACCCCCCGGGGGGTACTCCTACGAGCAGTACTTC.

There are many counts of this clonotype. The chain has TRBV4-3 and TRBJ2-1; 12 nucleotides line up with TRBD2. This CDR3 is built from 15 residues. V trimming: 3 bases; J trimming: 10 bases; junction bases outside the gene matches: 7. The V gene's germline CDR1 is LGHNA and CDR2 YSLEER. The CDR3 here is CASSQTSGSAKEQFF. The CDR3 DNA is TGCGCCAGCAGCCAGACTAGCGGGAGTGCAAAGGAGCAGTTCTTC.

This clonotype was found a few times. CDR3 in amino acids: CASSQTAVNTEAFF. The CDR3 DNA follows: TGCGCCAGCAGTCAGACAGCTGTGAACACTGAAGCTTTCTTT. J is TRBJ1-1 and V is TRBV4-1, with TRBD1 as a possible D gene (5 bases). This CDR3 contains 14 residues. V lost 6 bases and J lost 0, with 11 bases in between. Germline assignment: CDR1 MGHRA and CDR2 YSYEKL.

Many counts were recorded for this clonotype. The chain uses TRBV25-1 and TRBJ2-7, with TRBD1 matching over 7 bases. This CDR3 comprises 13 residues. V lost 4 bases to trimming and J lost 1 base; unmatched junction nucleotides: 1. The germline gives CDR1 MGHDK, CDR2 SYGVNS. CDR3 residues: CASSGDRSYEQYF. As DNA, the CDR3 is TGTGCCAGCAGTGGGGACAGATCCTACGAGCAGTACTTC.

This clonotype was detected many times. The gene calls are TRBV6-2 or TRBV6-3 and TRBJ2-3, with a possible D match to TRBD2 (5 bases). This CDR3 has 15 amino acids. The germline V gene encodes CDR1 MNHEY and CDR2 SVGEGT. Trimming stripped 0 bases from V and 6 bases from J, with 13 bases between. Here the CDR3 reads CASSYSGLASDTQYF. Written as DNA, the CDR3 is TGTGCCAGCAGTTACTCTGGCCTAGCTTCGGATACGCAGTATTTT.

In this sample, this clonotype turned up many times. This chain joins TRBV7-2 and TRBJ2-1, with 8 bases fitting TRBD2. V trimming: 4 bases; J trimming: 5 bases; junction bases outside the gene matches: 13. CDR1 SGHTA and CDR2 FQGNSA come from the germline V gene. The CDR3 extends over 17 amino acids. The CDR3 nucleotides read TGTGCCAGCAGCTCCCAATCCACTAGCGGTTCCAACAATGAGCAGTTCTTC. Translation gives CASSSQSTSGSNNEQFF.

This clonotype was found many times. This rearrangement joins TRBV5-5 to TRBJ2-7, with 7 bases matching TRBD1. From germline, CDR1 is SGHKS and CDR2 YYEKEE (reference sequence). The CDR3 is made up of 15 amino acids. The V segment lost 4 bases and the J segment 5 bases; nucleotides outside the gene matches: 12. Written as DNA, the CDR3 is TGTGCCAGCAGCCCCGGACGGACAGGCATGGACGAGCAGTACTTC. This gives the protein CASSPGRTGMDEQYF. Combining the CDR3 with reference TRBV5-5 and TRBJ2-7 gives the whole variable domain DAGVTQSPTHLIKTRGQQVTLRCSPISGHKSVSWYQQVLGQGPQFIFQYYEKEERGRGNFPDRFSARQFPNYSSELNVNALLLGDSALYLCASSPGRTGMDEQYFGPGTRLTVT.

This clonotype was observed a few times. The chain links TRBV4-1 to TRBJ2-3, with D tentatively TRBD1 (5 bases). The CDR3 is 15 amino acids. Trimming took 0 bases from V and 4 from J, leaving 11 bases between them. From germline, CDR1 is MGHRA and CDR2 YSYEKL. CDR3 loop: CASSQDRVAPDTQYF. CDR3 in DNA: TGCGCCAGCAGCCAAGACAGGGTCGCGCCAGATACGCAGTATTTT.

This clonotype was seen repeatedly, ten times or more. V usage is TRBV7-2 and J usage is TRBJ2-7, with 7 bases matching TRBD1. CDR3 length: 16 amino acids. The J segment lost 1 base and the V segment lost 4 bases, leaving 10 bases of the junction unmatched. The germline gives CDR1 SGHTA, CDR2 FQGNSA. As DNA, the CDR3 is TGTGCCAGCAGCTCCTCTACCGGGACAGCGTCCTACGAGCAGTACTTC. Amino acids: CASSSSTGTASYEQYF. Full variable domain (rest looked up from reference TRBV7-2 and TRBJ2-7): GAGVSQSPSNKVTEKGKDVELRCDPISGHTALYWYRQSLGQGLEFLIYFQGNSAPDKSGLPSDRFSAERTGGSVSTLTIQRTQQEDSAVYLCASSSSTGTASYEQYFGPGTRLTVT.

The sample holds many counts of this clonotype. The V and J genes are TRBV12-3 or TRBV12-4 and TRBJ1-6; D is perhaps TRBD1 (6 bases). This CDR3 is 14 amino acids long. The ends were cut back, 3 bases at V and 8 bases at J, with 11 bases in the middle. The CDR3 region has the DNA TGTGCCAGCAGTTTGGCGGGGGCGGATTCACCCCTCCACTTT. Its protein is CASSLAGADSPLHF.